This T cell receptor beta chain was identified during a study of identical twins. The CDR3 contains 15 residues. TCRdb reprocessed the 5' RACE reads via MiXCR and lists one record per CDR3 protein. This sample carries approximately 690,000 distinct CDR3 sequences, around 5.7% of them seen once, and the ten largest clones take under 2%. This clonotype was recorded at least ten times. The junction shows a germline mismatch at one end, possibly a read error. The V gene is TRBV12-3 or TRBV12-4, the J gene TRBJ2-1; no firm D call. Material for sequencing was naive T cells sorted from blood. This sequence was found in a young man in good health. The CDR3 DNA reads as TGTGCCAGCATTTTAACGGAGAGCTCCTACAATGAGCAGTTCTTC. This encodes CASILTESSYNEQFF.